The clone carrying this TCR beta chain was seen a single time. The PCR was carried out with 60 Vbeta primers and 13 Jbeta primers. Method: immunoSEQ multiplex PCR; TCRdb's copy keeps in-frame clones and lacks some. The sample yields about 110,000 clones, less than 85% seen once. This sample is drawn from a study of cytomegalovirus exposure and HLA in healthy donors. CDR3 length equals 14 residues. From germline, CDR1 is SEHNR and CDR2 FQNEAQ (reference sequence). Between the trimmed V and J ends, which lost 7 bases and 9 bases, there was a span of 19 bases. The V call is TRBV7-9, the J call TRBJ1-3; D call uncertain. The TCR comes from a middle-aged woman in good health and CMV-seronegative. Material: PBMCs. CDR3 amino acids: CASTPPRELGTIYF. CDR3 nucleotides: TGTGCCAGCACCCCTCCGAGAGAGCTTGGCACCATATATTTT. The variable domain in full, completed from reference TRBV7-9 and TRBJ1-3, reads DTGVSQNPRHKITKRGQNVTFRCDPISEHNRLYWYRQTLGQGPEFLTYFQNEAQLEKSRLLSDRFSAERPKGSFSTLEIQRTEQGDSAMYLCASTPPRELGTIYFGEGSWLTVV.